This note documents a single T cell receptor beta chain sequence. Repertoires were generated with immunoSEQ multiplex PCR, while TCRdb's copy carries only in-frame clones and drops some. This table holds tens of thousands of clones, about nine tenths found once. This record comes from a study of T cell changes during pregnancy in multiple sclerosis. The CDR3 is 15 residues long. This TCR was sampled from a female donor with multiple sclerosis, enrolled in a pregnancy study. The specimen was CD4+ T cells from peripheral blood mononuclear cells, collected after pregnancy. The J gene is TRBJ1-2, the V gene TRBV21-1; TRBD1 is taken as the D call from the table, unchecked against the DNA. TRBV21-1 has pseudogene status. CDR3 in DNA: TGTGCCCAGAACCACCCTGGACAGGGAGACTATGGCTACACCTTC. The encoded protein is CAQNHPGQGDYGYTF.